A selection of T cell receptor beta chains follows, all from one sample in a study of shared clonotypes between healthy human individuals. This table comes from immunoSEQ multiplex PCR, and its TCRdb copy is limited to in-frame clones, with some not included. The sample records around 2.1 million clones, 90% to 95% being singletons. Sequences were obtained from naive CD8+ T cells from PBMCs. The receptors derive from a man aged 18 to 35 in good health. Some clones in this sample may be carry-over from other donors' samples. Both conserved end residues are part of each CDR3. D genes are given only for firm matches. Rows give clone size only sometimes, using once, few, many, or a class for an expanded clone.

>TRBD1|TRBJ1-2|TRBV7-9|.
CASSSRSQGLHYGYTF
TGTGCCAGCAGCTCCCGATCACAGGGGCTCCACTATGGCTACACCTTC
>TRBD2|TRBJ2-7|TRBV28|.
CASRKLAGASYEQYF
TGTGCCAGCAGAAAACTAGCGGGAGCTTCGTACGAGCAGTACTTC
>.|TRBJ2-7|TRBV9|.
CASSAEGRPTYEQYF
TGTGCCAGCAGCGCTGAGGGACGGCCCACCTACGAGCAGTACTTC
>.|TRBJ2-7|TRBV27|once
CASSLSNYGIYEQYF
TGTGCCAGCAGTTTATCTAACTACGGAATCTACGAGCAGTACTTC
>.|TRBJ2-4|TRBV7-2|.
CASSLFLSLAKNIQYF
TGTGCCAGCAGCTTATTCTTATCTTTAGCCAAAAACATTCAGTACTTC
>TRBD2|TRBJ2-1|TRBV15|.
CATSKLAGLYEQFF
TGTGCCACCAGCAAACTAGCGGGATTGTATGAGCAGTTCTTC
>.|TRBJ2-7|TRBV29-1|.
CSVVHGIYEQYF
TGCAGCGTAGTCCACGGGATCTACGAGCAGTACTTC
>TRBD2|TRBJ2-2|TRBV7-3|.
CASSPAGLAAAGELFF
TGTGCCAGCAGCCCGGCGGGACTAGCGGCAGCCGGGGAGCTGTTTTTT
>TRBD2|TRBJ2-7|TRBV27|.
CASSSLTSGSLEQYF
TGTGCCAGCAGTTCATTGACTAGCGGGAGCCTCGAGCAGTACTTC
>TRBD1|TRBJ2-7|TRBV11-2|.
CASSAWDSYYEQYF
TGTGCCAGCAGCGCTTGGGACAGCTACTACGAGCAGTACTTC
>.|TRBJ1-2|TRBV9|.
CASSVGQVNYGYTF
TGTGCCAGCAGCGTAGGGCAGGTTAACTATGGCTACACCTTC
>.|TRBJ1-5|TRBV2|.
CASSEGGRSNQPQHF
TGTGCCAGCAGTGAAGGGGGACGGAGCAATCAGCCCCAGCATTTT
>.|TRBJ2-7|TRBV7-2|.
CASSLAPGTSYEQYF
TGTGCCAGCAGCTTAGCACCCGGGACTTCCTACGAGCAGTACTTC
>.|TRBJ2-5|TRBV28|.
CASSGGVLETQYF
TGTGCCAGCAGTGGAGGAGTTTTAGAGACCCAGTACTTC
>.|TRBJ2-7|TRBV18|.
CASSPPGAYEQYF
TGTGCCAGCTCACCACCAGGGGCTTACGAGCAGTACTTC
>.|TRBJ1-1|TRBV27|.
CASSLSPTANTEAFF
TGTGCCAGCAGTTTATCCCCGACAGCGAACACTGAAGCTTTCTTT
>TRBD1|TRBJ2-7|TRBV14|.
CASSGAGTGYPYEQYF
TGTGCCAGCAGCGGCGCCGGGACAGGATACCCCTACGAGCAGTACTTC
>.|TRBJ2-2|TRBV21-1|.
CASSRCPRTGELFF
TGTGCCAGCAGCCGTTGCCCCCGAACCGGGGAGCTGTTTTTT
>TRBD2|TRBJ2-7|TRBV9|.
CASSVRGGSYEQYF
TGTGCCAGCAGCGTACGGGGGGGCTCCTACGAGCAGTACTTC
>TRBD1|TRBJ2-7|TRBV5-8|.
CASSPRDRGPYEQYF
TGTGCCAGCAGCCCAAGGGACAGGGGGCCCTACGAGCAGTACTTC
>TRBD2|TRBJ2-3|TRBV28|.
CASSPPGLEGTDTQYF
TGTGCCAGCAGCCCGCCGGGACTAGAGGGCACAGATACGCAGTATTTT
>.|TRBJ2-7|TRBV27|.
CASSLIVGTGLSYEQYF
TGTGCCAGCAGTTTAATTGTGGGAACAGGGCTTTCCTACGAGCAGTACTTC
>TRBD1|TRBJ1-2|TRBV28|.
CASSTGTGGPFRYGYTF
TGTGCCAGCAGTACCGGGACAGGGGGGCCTTTTCGCTATGGCTACACCTTC
>.|TRBJ2-1|TRBV6-5|.
CASTQVSGDEQFF
TGTGCCAGCACCCAAGTATCGGGCGATGAGCAGTTCTTC
>TRBD1|TRBJ2-5|TRBV5-1|.
CASSLAAGGLETQYF
TGCGCCAGCAGCTTGGCTGCAGGGGGCCTAGAGACCCAGTACTTC
>.|TRBJ2-1|TRBV7-9|once
CASSLFFTGLAPGNEQFF
TGTGCCAGCAGCTTATTCTTTACCGGCCTAGCGCCGGGTAATGAGCAGTTCTTC
>TRBD1|TRBJ1-2|TRBV19|.
CASSTDRGGHYGYTF
TGTGCCAGTAGTACCGACAGGGGAGGTCACTATGGCTACACCTTC
>.|TRBJ2-7|TRBV29-1|.
CSVVGGYSENDYEQYF
TGCAGCGTTGTCGGTGGATACTCAGAAAACGACTACGAGCAGTACTTC